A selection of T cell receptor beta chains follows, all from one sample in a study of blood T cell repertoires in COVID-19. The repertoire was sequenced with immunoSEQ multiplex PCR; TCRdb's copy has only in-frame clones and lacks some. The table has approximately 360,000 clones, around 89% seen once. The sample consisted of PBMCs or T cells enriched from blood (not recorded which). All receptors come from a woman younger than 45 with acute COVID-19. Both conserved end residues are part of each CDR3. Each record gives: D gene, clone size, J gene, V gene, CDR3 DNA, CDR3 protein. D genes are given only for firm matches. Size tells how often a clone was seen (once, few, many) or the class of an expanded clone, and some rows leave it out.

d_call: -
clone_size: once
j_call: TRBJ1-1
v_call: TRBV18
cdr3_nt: TGTGCCAGCTCACCACATTCGGACACTGAAGCTTTCTTT
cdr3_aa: CASSPHSDTEAFF

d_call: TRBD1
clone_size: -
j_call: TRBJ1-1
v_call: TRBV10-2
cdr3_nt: TGCGCCAGCAGTTATGGGGACAGGGAGGTTACTGAAGCTTTCTTT
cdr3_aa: CASSYGDREVTEAFF

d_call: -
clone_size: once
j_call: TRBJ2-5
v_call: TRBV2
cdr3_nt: TGTGCCAGCAGTAAGGAGGGACAGTCACAAGAGACCCAGTACTTC
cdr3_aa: CASSKEGQSQETQYF

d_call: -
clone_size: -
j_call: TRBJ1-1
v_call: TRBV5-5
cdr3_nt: TGTGCCAGCAGCTTGGTAGTGTATGAATTGGCTGAAGCTTTCTTT
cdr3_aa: CASSLVVYELAEAFF

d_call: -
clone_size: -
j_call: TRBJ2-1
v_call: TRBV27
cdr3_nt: TGTGCCAGCAGTTTTTCGGACTGGTACAATGAGCAGTTCTTC
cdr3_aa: CASSFSDWYNEQFF

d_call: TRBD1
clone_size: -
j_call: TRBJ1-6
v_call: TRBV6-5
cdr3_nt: TGTGCCAGCAGTTACGGACAGGGGGCTTATAATTCACCCCTCCACTTT
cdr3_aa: CASSYGQGAYNSPLHF

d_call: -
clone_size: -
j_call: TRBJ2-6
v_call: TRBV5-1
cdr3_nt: TGCGCCAGCAGCCGGGTCTCTGGGGCCAACGTCCTGACTTTC
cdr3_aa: CASSRVSGANVLTF

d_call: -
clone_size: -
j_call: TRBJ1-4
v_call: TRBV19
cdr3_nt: TGTGCCAGTAGCCCATGGGAGCAGGGGTGGCGTGAAAAACTGTTTTTT
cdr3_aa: CASSPWEQGWREKLFF

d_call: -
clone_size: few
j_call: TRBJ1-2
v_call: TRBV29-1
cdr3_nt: TGCAGCGGGAGCGGGGGGGCAGGCTATGGCTACACCTTC
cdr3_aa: CSGSGGAGYGYTF

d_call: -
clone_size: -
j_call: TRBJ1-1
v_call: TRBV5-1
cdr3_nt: TGCGCCAGCAGCTTGAATTACAGGGACACTGAAGCTTTCTTT
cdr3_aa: CASSLNYRDTEAFF

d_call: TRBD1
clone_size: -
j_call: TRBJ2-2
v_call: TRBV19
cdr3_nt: TGTGCCAGTAGTATGTTACAGGGGGACAGGGAGCTGTTTTTT
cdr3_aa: CASSMLQGDRELFF

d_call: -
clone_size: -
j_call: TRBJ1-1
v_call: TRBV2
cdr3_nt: TGTGCCAGCAGTCGTACAGGCCAGGGGTACACTGAAGCTTTCTTT
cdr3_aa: CASSRTGQGYTEAFF

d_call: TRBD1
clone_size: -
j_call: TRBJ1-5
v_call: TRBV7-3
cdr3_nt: TGTGCCTGCAGCTTAAGTCCAAGCGGGGGTTCTCTTGGGCGCTACAGGGGCGATCAGCCCCAGCATTTT
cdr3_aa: CACSLSPSGGSLGRYRGDQPQHF

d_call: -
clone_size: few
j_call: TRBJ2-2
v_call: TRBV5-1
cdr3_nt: TGCGCCAGCAGCTTGTTGACGGGCACCGGGGAGCTGTTTTTT
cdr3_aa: CASSLLTGTGELFF

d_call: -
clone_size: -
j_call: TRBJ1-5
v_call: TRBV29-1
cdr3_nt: TGCAGCGTTAAACAGAGCAATCAGCCCCAGCATTTT
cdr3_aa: CSVKQSNQPQHF

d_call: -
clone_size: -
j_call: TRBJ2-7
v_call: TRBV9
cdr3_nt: TGTGCCAGCAGCGTAGGAGGGGGGGTCTACGAGCAGTACTTC
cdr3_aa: CASSVGGGVYEQYF

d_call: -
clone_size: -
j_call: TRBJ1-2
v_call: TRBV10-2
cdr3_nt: TGCGCCAGCAGTGACGGTCGAACGGAGCACTATGGCTACACCTTC
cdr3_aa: CASSDGRTEHYGYTF

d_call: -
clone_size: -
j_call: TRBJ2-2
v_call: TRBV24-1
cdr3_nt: TGTGCCACCAGTGATTCCGGTCCCGAAGGGGCGACCGGGGAGCTGTTTTTT
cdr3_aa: CATSDSGPEGATGELFF

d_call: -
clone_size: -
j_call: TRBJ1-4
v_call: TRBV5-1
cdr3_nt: TGCGCCAGCAGCTTGGGGCAGAATGAAAAACTGTTTTTT
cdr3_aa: CASSLGQNEKLFF

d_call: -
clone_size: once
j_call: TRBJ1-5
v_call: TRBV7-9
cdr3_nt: TGTGCCAGCAGCGCCGACAGTAGCAATCAGCCCCAGCATTTT
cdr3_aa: CASSADSSNQPQHF

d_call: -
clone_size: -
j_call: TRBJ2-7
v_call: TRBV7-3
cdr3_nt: TGTGCCAGCAGCCCCGGGAGCGACTCCTACGAGCAGTACTTC
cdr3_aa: CASSPGSDSYEQYF

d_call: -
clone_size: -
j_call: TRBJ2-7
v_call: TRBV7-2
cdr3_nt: TGTGCCAGCAGCTTAGACCCTAGGCTGCGTTACGAGCAGTACTTC
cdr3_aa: CASSLDPRLRYEQYF

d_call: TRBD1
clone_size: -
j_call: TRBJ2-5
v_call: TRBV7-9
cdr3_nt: TGTGCCAGCAGCTTAGCGAAGCCGACAGGGGGTGAGACCCAGTACTTC
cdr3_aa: CASSLAKPTGGETQYF

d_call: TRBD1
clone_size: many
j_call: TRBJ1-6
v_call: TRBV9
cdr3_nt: TGTGCCAGCAGCGTGACAGGGGAAAGTAATTCACCCCTCCACTTT
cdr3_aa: CASSVTGESNSPLHF

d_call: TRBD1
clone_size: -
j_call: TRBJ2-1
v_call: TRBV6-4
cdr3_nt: TGTGCCAGCAGTGACTCGAGTGGCAGGGGGCTCAATGAGCAGTTCTTC
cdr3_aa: CASSDSSGRGLNEQFF

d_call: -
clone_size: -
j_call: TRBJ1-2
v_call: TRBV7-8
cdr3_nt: TGTGCCAGCAGCTTAGCCCCACGCCTACGATCGGGTCCTCATAACTATGGCTACACCTTC
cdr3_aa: CASSLAPRLRSGPHNYGYTF

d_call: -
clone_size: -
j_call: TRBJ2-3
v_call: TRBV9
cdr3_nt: TGTGCCAGCAGCGTAGCGGGGTTGGGGAGTACGCAGTATTTT
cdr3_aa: CASSVAGLGSTQYF

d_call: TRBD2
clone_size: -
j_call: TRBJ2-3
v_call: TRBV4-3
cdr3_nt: TGCGCCAGCAGCGAAACGGCTAGCGGGGGGGCAGATACGCAGTATTTT
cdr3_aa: CASSETASGGADTQYF

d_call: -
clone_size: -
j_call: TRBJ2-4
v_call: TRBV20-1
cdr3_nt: TGCAGTGCTAGTCGGGAACCCCTCGAGATTCAGTACTTC
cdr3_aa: CSASREPLEIQYF